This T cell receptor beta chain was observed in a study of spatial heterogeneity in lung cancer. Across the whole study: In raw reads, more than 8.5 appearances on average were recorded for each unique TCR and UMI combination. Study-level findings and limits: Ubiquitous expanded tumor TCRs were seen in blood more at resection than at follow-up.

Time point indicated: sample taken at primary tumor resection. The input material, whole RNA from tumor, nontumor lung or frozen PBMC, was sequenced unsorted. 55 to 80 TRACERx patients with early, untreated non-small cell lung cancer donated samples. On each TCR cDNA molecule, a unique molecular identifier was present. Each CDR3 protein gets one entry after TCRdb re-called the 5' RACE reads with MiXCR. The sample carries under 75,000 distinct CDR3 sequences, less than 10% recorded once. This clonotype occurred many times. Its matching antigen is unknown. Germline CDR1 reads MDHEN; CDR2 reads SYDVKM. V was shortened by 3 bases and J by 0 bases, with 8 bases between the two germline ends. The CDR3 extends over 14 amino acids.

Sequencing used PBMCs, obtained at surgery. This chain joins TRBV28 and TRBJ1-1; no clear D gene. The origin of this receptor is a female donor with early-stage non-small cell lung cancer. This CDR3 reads CASSFAQMNTEAFF. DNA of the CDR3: TGTGCCAGCAGTTTTGCGCAGATGAACACTGAAGCTTTCTTT. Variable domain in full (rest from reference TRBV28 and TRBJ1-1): DVKVTQSSRYLVKRTGEKVFLECVQDMDHENMFWYRQDPGLGLRLIYFSYDVKMKEKGDIPEGYSVSREKKERFSLILESASTNQTSMYLCASSFAQMNTEAFFGQGTRLTVV.